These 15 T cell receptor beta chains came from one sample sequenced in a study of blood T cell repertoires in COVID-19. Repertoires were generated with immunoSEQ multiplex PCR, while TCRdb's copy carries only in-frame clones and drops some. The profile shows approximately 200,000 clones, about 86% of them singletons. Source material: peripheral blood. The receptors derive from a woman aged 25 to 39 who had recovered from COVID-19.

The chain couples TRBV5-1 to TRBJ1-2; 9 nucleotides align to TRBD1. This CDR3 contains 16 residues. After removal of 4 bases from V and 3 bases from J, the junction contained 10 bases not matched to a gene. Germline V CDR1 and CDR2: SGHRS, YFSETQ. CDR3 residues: CASSIVQGAFDYGYTF. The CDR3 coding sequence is TGCGCCAGCAGCATAGTACAGGGGGCTTTTGACTATGGCTACACCTTC. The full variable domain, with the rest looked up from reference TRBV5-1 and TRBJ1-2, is KAGVTQTPRYLIKTRGQQVTLSCSPISGHRSVSWYQQTPGQGLQFLFEYFSETQRNKGNFPGRFSGRQFSNSRSEMNVSTLELGDSALYLCASSIVQGAFDYGYTFGSGTRLTVV.

CDR3 protein: CAWSPAGGGFTGELFF. For the CDR3, the DNA is TGTGCCTGGTCCCCGGCGGGGGGGGGATTCACCGGGGAGCTGTTTTTT. This rearrangement joins TRBV30 to TRBJ2-2; 9 bases match TRBD2. This CDR3 has 16 residues. V lost 5 bases and J lost 4; bases outside the gene matches: 11. Germline V gene sequence: CDR1 GTSNPN, CDR2 SVGIG (reference sequence).

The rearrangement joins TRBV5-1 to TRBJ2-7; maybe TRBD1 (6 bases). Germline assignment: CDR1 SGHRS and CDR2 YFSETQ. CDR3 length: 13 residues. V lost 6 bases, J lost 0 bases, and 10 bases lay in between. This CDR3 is CASKEDSSYEQYF. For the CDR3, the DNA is TGCGCCAGCAAGGAGGACAGCTCCTACGAGCAGTACTTC. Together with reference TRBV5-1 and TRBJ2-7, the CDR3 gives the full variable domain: KAGVTQTPRYLIKTRGQQVTLSCSPISGHRSVSWYQQTPGQGLQFLFEYFSETQRNKGNFPGRFSGRQFSNSRSEMNVSTLELGDSALYLCASKEDSSYEQYFGPGTRLTVT.

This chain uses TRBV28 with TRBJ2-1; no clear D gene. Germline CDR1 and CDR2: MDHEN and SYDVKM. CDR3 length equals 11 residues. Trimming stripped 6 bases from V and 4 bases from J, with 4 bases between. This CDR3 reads CASSNYNEQFF. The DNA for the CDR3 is TGTGCCAGCAGCAATTACAATGAGCAGTTCTTC.

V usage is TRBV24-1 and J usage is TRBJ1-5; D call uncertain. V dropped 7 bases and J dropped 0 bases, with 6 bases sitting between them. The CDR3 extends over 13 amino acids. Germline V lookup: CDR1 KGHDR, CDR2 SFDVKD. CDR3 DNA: TGTGCCACCAGCCAGGCTAGCAATCAGCCCCAGCATTTT. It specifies CATSQASNQPQHF.

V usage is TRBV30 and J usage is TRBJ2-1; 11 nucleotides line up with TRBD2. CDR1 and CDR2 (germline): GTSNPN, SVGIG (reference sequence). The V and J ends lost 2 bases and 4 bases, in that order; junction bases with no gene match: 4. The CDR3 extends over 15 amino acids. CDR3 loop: CAWSPGTSGYNEQFF. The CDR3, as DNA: TGTGCCTGGAGTCCGGGGACTAGCGGATACAATGAGCAGTTCTTC.

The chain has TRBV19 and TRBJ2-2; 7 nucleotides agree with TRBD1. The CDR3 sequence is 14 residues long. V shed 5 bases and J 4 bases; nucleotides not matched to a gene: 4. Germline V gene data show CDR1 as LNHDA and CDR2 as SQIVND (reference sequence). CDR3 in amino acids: CASSVTGVTGELFF. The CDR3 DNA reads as TGTGCCAGTAGTGTTACAGGGGTCACCGGGGAGCTGTTTTTT.

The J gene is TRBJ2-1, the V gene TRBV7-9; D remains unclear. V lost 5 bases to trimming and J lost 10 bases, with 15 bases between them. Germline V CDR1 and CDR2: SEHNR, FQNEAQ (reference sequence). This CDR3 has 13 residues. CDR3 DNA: TGTGCCAGCAGCCCGCGAATAGCTCGAGAGCAGTTCTTC. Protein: CASSPRIAREQFF.

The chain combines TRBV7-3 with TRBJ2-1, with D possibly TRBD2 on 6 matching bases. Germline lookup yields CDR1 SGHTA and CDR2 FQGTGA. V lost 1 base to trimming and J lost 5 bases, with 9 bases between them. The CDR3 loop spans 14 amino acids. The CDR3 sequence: CASSLIAENNEQFF. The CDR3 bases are TGTGCCAGCAGCTTAATAGCGGAGAACAATGAGCAGTTCTTC.

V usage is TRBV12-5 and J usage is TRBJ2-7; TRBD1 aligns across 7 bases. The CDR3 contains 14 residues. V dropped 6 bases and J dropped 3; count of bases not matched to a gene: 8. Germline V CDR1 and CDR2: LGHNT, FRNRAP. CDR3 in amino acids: CASGEQGLGYEQYF. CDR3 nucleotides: TGTGCTAGTGGGGAACAGGGGCTCGGCTACGAGCAGTACTTC.

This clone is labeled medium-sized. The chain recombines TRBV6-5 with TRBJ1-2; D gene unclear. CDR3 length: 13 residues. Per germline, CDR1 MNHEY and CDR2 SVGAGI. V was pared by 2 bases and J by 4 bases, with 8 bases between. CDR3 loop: CASSYGLTYGYTF. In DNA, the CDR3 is TGTGCCAGCAGTTACGGACTGACCTATGGCTACACCTTC.

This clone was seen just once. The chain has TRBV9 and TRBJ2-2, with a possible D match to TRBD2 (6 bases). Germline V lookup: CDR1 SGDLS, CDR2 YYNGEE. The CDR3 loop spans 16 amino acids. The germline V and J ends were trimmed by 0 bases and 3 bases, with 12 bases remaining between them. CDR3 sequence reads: CASSVASSAYTGELFF. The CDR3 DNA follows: TGTGCCAGCAGCGTAGCGTCTAGCGCTTACACCGGGGAGCTGTTTTTT.

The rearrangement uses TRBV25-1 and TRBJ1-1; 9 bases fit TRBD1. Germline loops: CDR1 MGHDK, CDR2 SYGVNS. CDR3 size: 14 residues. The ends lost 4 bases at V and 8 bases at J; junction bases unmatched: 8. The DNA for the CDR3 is TGTGCCAGCAGTGGTTGGGACAGGGAAAACGAAGCTTTCTTT. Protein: CASSGWDRENEAFF.

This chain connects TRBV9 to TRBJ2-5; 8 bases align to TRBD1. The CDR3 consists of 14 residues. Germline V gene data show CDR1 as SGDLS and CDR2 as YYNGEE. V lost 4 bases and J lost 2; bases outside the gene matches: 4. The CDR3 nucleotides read TGTGCCAGCAGCCCTCGGACAGGGCAAGAGACCCAGTACTTC. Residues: CASSPRTGQETQYF.

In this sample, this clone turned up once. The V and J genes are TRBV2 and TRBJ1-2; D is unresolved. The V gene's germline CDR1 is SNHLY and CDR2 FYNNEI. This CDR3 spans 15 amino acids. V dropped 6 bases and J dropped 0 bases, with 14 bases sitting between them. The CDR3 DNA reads TGTGCCAGCAGGAACCCAGTAGCCGCTAACTATGGCTACACCTTC. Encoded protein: CASRNPVAANYGYTF.